Shown below are 21 T cell receptor beta chains from a single sample sequenced in a study of T cell changes during pregnancy in multiple sclerosis. Assay used: immunoSEQ multiplex PCR; TCRdb lists only in-frame clones, some missing. Among about 33,000 clones listed, around 92% were seen once. The specimen was PBMCs (not recorded whether the cells were cultured). These receptors originate from a female donor with multiple sclerosis, enrolled in a pregnancy study.

The chain is built from TRBV28 and TRBJ2-1; the match to TRBD2 covers 9 bases. CDR3 length: 18 amino acids. The junction had 13 bases not matched to a gene; V was cut back by 5 bases and J by 2 bases. Germline CDR1 and CDR2: MDHEN and SYDVKM. The CDR3 sequence: CASSPHSGLATPYNEQFF. In nucleotides, the CDR3 is TGTGCCAGCAGTCCCCATTCCGGACTAGCGACCCCCTACAATGAGCAGTTCTTC.

The chain couples TRBV5-1 to TRBJ2-3; possibly TRBD1 for D (5 bases). The CDR3 extends over 14 amino acids. Trimming pared 4 bases from V and 2 bases from J, leaving 11 bases between. CDR1 and CDR2 (germline): SGHRS, YFSETQ. The CDR3: CASSLDRYTDTQYF. CDR3 in DNA: TGCGCCAGCAGCCTCGACAGATACACAGATACGCAGTATTTT.

This clone came up once. V gene TRBV5-1 combines with J gene TRBJ2-3; 7 nucleotides line up with TRBD2. Germline lookup yields CDR1 SGHRS and CDR2 YFSETQ. Trimming at V came to 0 bases and at J to 0 bases, leaving 4 bases not matched to a gene. CDR3 length: 16 amino acids. The CDR3 DNA follows: TGCGCCAGCAGCTTGGTAGCGGGCGCTAGCACAGATACGCAGTATTTT. Translating it yields CASSLVAGASTDTQYF.

J is TRBJ2-2 and V is TRBV7-9, with TRBD2 matching 11 bases. The CDR3 has 17 amino acids. CDR1 is SEHNR and CDR2 is FQNEAQ in the germline V gene (reference sequence). Germline trimming cut 5 bases from V and 6 bases from J; bases unmatched to any gene: 11. CDR3 nucleotide sequence: TGTGCCAGCAGCAAGGTAGCGGGAGGGGTTTTCGCCGGGGAGCTGTTTTTT. It is translated as CASSKVAGGVFAGELFF.

The chain is built from TRBV5-1 and TRBJ2-1; D gene ambiguous. This CDR3 has 12 residues. The germline V gene encodes CDR1 SGHRS and CDR2 YFSETQ. V dropped 4 bases and J dropped 6 bases, with 8 bases sitting between them. CDR3 nucleotides: TGCGCCAGCAGCGTTCCTAGCAATGAGCAGTTCTTC. Encoded protein: CASSVPSNEQFF.

Written as DNA, the CDR3 is TGTGCCAGCAGCCCTAGGGGACAGGGCCCAGATACGCAGTATTTT. Translated: CASSPRGQGPDTQYF. V gene TRBV7-3 combines with J gene TRBJ2-3; TRBD1 matches 9 bases. V was clipped by 5 bases and J by 4 bases; unmatched bases: 7. The germline V gene encodes CDR1 SGHTA and CDR2 FQGTGA. The CDR3 sequence is 15 residues long.

This clone was seen once. The gene calls are TRBV7-7 and TRBJ2-5, with D hard to call. Deletions cut 3 bases from V and 4 bases from J, with 15 bases between. This CDR3 has 15 amino acids. Germline assignment: CDR1 SSHAT and CDR2 FNYEAQ (reference sequence). CDR3 DNA sequence: TGTGCCAGCAGCTTGATGAGTGGAACTGGAGAGACCCAGTACTTC. This gives the protein CASSLMSGTGETQYF.

This clone was seen once. The V and J genes are TRBV6-1 and TRBJ2-2, with D tentatively TRBD2 (6 bases). Germline V gene sequence: CDR1 MNHNS, CDR2 SASEGT. The V gene lost 3 bases and the J gene lost 3 bases, with 14 bases spanning the gap. This CDR3 is built from 16 residues. The CDR3 nucleotides read TGTGCCAGCAGTGATGCTAGCGCCCTTGACACCGGGGAGCTGTTTTTT. Protein: CASSDASALDTGELFF.

This clone was found once. The chain is built from TRBV27 and TRBJ2-5; D is ambiguous. This CDR3 has 13 residues. The V end lost 2 bases, the J end lost 4 bases, and 8 bases lay between the germline ends. Germline-derived CDR1 and CDR2 are MNHEY and SMNVEV (reference sequence). The CDR3 DNA sequence: TGTGCCAGCAGTTTAGTTTTTGGAGAGACCCAGTACTTC. Protein product: CASSLVFGETQYF.

This clone was detected once. This chain connects TRBV19 to TRBJ1-5, with D tentatively TRBD1 (5 bases). Trimming took 3 bases from V and 4 from J, leaving 10 bases between them. The CDR3 has 14 amino acids. Looked up from germline, CDR1 is LNHDA and CDR2 is SQIVND (reference sequence). CDR3 nucleotide sequence: TGTGCCAGTAGTATTGGTTGGGGGAATCAGCCCCAGCATTTT. It is translated as CASSIGWGNQPQHF.

The chain has TRBV30 and TRBJ1-2; D possibly corresponds to TRBD1 (5 bases). This CDR3 has 15 amino acids. Per the germline V gene, CDR1 is GTSNPN and CDR2 is SVGIG (reference sequence). V was cut by 0 bases and J by 8 bases, with 19 bases left in between. CDR3 amino acids: CAWSVRRDGGGGYTF. Here the CDR3 DNA reads TGTGCCTGGAGTGTACGCCGGGACGGGGGAGGCGGCTACACCTTC.

This chain connects TRBV4-2 to TRBJ2-1, with TRBD1 matching 8 bases. From germline, CDR1 is LGHNA and CDR2 YNFKEQ. J was trimmed by 4 bases and V by 3 bases; bases with no gene match: 11. CDR3 size: 17 residues. Written as DNA, the CDR3 is TGTGCCAGCAGCCAGGCGCGACAGGGGACCGATTACAATGAGCAGTTCTTC. Translation gives CASSQARQGTDYNEQFF.

The chain carries TRBV4-1 and TRBJ2-7; TRBD2 aligns across 9 bases. CDR1 MGHRA and CDR2 YSYEKL come from the germline V gene. The CDR3 is 19 residues long. The V gene end was trimmed by 1 base and the J gene end by 0 bases; junction bases not matched to a gene: 13. DNA for the CDR3: TGCGCCAGCAGCCAAGTTGCGGGGTCGACTAGCGGATACTCCTACGAGCAGTACTTC. It yields the protein CASSQVAGSTSGYSYEQYF.

This chain joins TRBV30 and TRBJ1-2; 7 bases are shared with TRBD1. Germline V gene sequence: CDR1 GTSNPN, CDR2 SVGIG (reference sequence). The CDR3 contains 15 residues. With 2 bases clipped from V and 8 bases from J, the junction kept 14 bases outside the gene matches. CDR3 sequence reads: CAWSPAPSTGSGYTF. The CDR3 nucleotides are TGTGCCTGGAGTCCCGCCCCCTCGACAGGGAGCGGCTACACCTTC. Looking up the rest from reference TRBV30 and TRBJ1-2 gives the full variable domain: SQTIHQWPATLVQPVGSPLSLECTVEGTSNPNLYWYRQAAGRGLQLLFYSVGIGQISSEVPQNLSASRPQDRQFILSSKKLLLSDSGFYLCAWSPAPSTGSGYTFGSGTRLTVV.

This chain's CDR3 is CASSFIRGEPQHF. The DNA of the CDR3 is TGTGCCAGCAGTTTTATAAGGGGGGAGCCCCAGCATTTT. The chain employs TRBV27 and TRBJ1-5; D might be TRBD1 (6 bases). This CDR3 is built from 13 residues. Trimming took 3 bases from V and 8 from J, leaving 11 bases between them. Germline loops: CDR1 MNHEY, CDR2 SMNVEV (reference sequence).

The chain joins TRBV4-2 to TRBJ2-1; 9 bases are a match to TRBD2. Germline lookup yields CDR1 LGHNA and CDR2 YNFKEQ. The CDR3 is 15 residues long. The V and J ends lost 1 base and 2 bases, in that order; junction bases with no gene match: 0. Written as DNA, the CDR3 is TGTGCCAGCAGCCAAGGACTAGCGGCCTACAATGAGCAGTTCTTC. Translating it yields CASSQGLAAYNEQFF.

The chain links TRBV5-1 to TRBJ2-1, with TRBD2 matching 8 bases. V dropped 4 bases and J dropped 1; count of bases not matched to a gene: 1. The CDR3 totals 14 residues. Germline V gene lookup returns CDR1 SGHRS and CDR2 YFSETQ. CDR3 nucleotide sequence: TGCGCCAGCAGCACGGGAGGGTCCTACAATGAGCAGTTCTTC. It specifies CASSTGGSYNEQFF.

Remarks on this clone: At one of its ends the junction is not consistent with the germline gene, which may arise from a read error. The chain uses TRBV28 and TRBJ1-2, with 8 nucleotides matching TRBD1. Germline-derived CDR1 and CDR2 are MDHEN and SYDVKM. The CDR3 sequence is 13 residues long. The DNA for the CDR3 is TGTGCCAGCAGACCAGGGGGCGCTTCATCGGCTCGATTC. Translated, it gives CASRPGGASSARF.

As DNA, the CDR3 is TGTGCCAGCAGGGAGAGACAGAACACTGAAGCTTTCTTT. This translates into CASRERQNTEAFF. The chain has TRBV6-5 and TRBJ1-1; no definite D call. This CDR3 contains 13 residues. V lost 6 bases and J lost 1, with 9 bases in between. From germline, CDR1 is MNHEY and CDR2 SVGAGI.

As DNA, the CDR3 is TGTGCCAGAAGCTATGCCCCCGCTGGGGGCGAGCAGTTCTTC. It is translated as CARSYAPAGGEQFF. The rearrangement uses TRBV5-3 and TRBJ2-1; D is perhaps TRBD1 (6 bases). TRBV5-3 is noted as an ORF with a role that remains uncertain. This CDR3 has 14 residues. Trimming removed 3 bases from V and 10 bases from J, with 17 bases in between.

The chain employs TRBV7-9 and TRBJ2-2; D remains ambiguous. From germline, CDR1 is SEHNR and CDR2 FQNEAQ (reference sequence). This CDR3 is built from 11 residues. Trimming left V 5 bases short and J 10 bases short, with 8 bases between. The CDR3 loop is CASSRGEELFF. The CDR3 nucleotides are TGTGCCAGCAGCCGAGGAGAGGAGCTGTTTTTT.